This TCR beta chain was identified during a study of technical replicates of blood from a few donors. The CDR3 is 16 amino acids. Trimming removed 4 bases from V and 3 bases from J; junction bases left unmatched: 8. Germline loops: CDR1 SGHAT, CDR2 FQNNGV. Clones were sequenced by immunoSEQ multiplex PCR, and TCRdb holds only the in-frame ones, with some missing. The table shows approximately 70,000 clones, with under 98% occurring only once. The chain recombines TRBV11-2 with TRBJ1-3, with 8 nucleotides matching TRBD1. This clonotype was obtained from a human donor in good health. The sample consisted of T cells isolated from PBMCs. The CDR3 protein is CASSSYDRGFGNTIYF. The CDR3 DNA follows: TGTGCCAGCAGCTCATACGACAGGGGATTTGGAAACACCATATATTTT.